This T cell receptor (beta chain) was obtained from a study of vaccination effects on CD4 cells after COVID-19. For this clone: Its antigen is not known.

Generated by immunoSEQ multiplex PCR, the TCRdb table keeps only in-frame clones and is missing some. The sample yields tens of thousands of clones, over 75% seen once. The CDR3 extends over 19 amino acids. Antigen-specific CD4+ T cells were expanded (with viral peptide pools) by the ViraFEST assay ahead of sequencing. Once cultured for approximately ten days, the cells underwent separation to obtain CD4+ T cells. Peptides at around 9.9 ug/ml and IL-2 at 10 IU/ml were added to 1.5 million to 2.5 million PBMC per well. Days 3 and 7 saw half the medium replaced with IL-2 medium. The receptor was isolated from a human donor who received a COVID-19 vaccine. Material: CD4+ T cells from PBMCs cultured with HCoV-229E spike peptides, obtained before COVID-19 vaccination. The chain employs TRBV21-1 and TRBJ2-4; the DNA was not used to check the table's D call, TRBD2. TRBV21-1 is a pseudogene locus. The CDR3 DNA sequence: TGTGCCAGCAGCAATTGTCTACTTATCCGAAAGCTAGCCAAAAACATTCAGTACTTC. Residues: CASSNCLLIRKLAKNIQYF.